This T cell receptor (beta chain) is from a study of cytomegalovirus exposure and HLA in healthy donors. PCR employed 60 Vbeta and 13 Jbeta primers. The data were produced by immunoSEQ multiplex PCR, yet TCRdb's version contains in-frame clones alone and is incomplete. Recorded for this sample: 95,000 to 150,000 clones. Trimming pared 1 base from V and 1 base from J, leaving 15 bases between. The CDR3 length is 16 residues. Germline loops: CDR1 SGHDT, CDR2 YYEEEE. Sequencing was carried out using PBMCs. The receptor's source is a man aged 35 to 55 in good health and CMV-seronegative. V is TRBV5-6 and J is TRBJ2-7; D possibly corresponds to TRBD2 (5 bases). This CDR3 is CASSLFLRSGSYEQYF. CDR3 nucleotide sequence: TGTGCCAGCAGCTTGTTCCTCAGGAGCGGATCCTACGAGCAGTACTTC.